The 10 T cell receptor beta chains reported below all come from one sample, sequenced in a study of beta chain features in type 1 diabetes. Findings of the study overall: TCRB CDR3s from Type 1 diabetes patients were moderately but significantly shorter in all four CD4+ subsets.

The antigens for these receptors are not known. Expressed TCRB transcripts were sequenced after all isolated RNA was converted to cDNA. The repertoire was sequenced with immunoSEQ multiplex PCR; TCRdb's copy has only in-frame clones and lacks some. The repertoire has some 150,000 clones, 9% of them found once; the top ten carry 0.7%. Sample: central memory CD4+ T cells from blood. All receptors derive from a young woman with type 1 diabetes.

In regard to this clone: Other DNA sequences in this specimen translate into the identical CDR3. CDR3 amino acids: CASSPGDRDTQYF. CDR3 nucleotides: TGCGCCAGCAGCCCAGGGGACAGAGATACGCAGTATTTT. This chain links TRBV5-1 with TRBJ2-3, with 7 bases identical to TRBD1. CDR1 and CDR2 (germline): SGHRS, YFSETQ. The CDR3 is made up of 13 amino acids. The trim removed 4 bases at V and 5 bases at J, leaving 4 bases unmatched.

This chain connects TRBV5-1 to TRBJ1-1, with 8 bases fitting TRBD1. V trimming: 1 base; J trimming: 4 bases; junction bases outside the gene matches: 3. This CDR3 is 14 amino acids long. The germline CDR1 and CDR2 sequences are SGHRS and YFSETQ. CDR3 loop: CASSLSGGVTEAFF. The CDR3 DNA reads TGCGCCAGCAGCTTGTCAGGGGGCGTCACTGAAGCTTTCTTT.

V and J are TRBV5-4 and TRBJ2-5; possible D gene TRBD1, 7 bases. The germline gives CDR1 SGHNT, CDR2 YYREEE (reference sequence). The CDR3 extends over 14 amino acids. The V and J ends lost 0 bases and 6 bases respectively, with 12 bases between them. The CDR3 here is CASSLGQGGKTQYF. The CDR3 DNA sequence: TGTGCCAGCAGCTTGGGACAGGGCGGGAAGACCCAGTACTTC.

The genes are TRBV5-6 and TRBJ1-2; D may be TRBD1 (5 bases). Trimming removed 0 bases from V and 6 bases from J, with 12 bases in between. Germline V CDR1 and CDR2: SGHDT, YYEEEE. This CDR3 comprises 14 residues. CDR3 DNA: TGTGCCAGCAGCTTGGATTCAGGGTTCCATGGCTACACCTTC. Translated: CASSLDSGFHGYTF.

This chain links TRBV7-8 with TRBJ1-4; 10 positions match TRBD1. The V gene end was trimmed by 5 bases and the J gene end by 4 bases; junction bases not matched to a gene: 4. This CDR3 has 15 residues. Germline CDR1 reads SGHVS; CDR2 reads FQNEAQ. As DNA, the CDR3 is TGTGCCAGCAGCCGACAGGGGGCAAGTAATGAAAAACTGTTTTTT. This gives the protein CASSRQGASNEKLFF.

As DNA, the CDR3 is TGTGCCAGCAGCACGGGACTAGCGGAGGGCCAAGAGACCCAGTACTTC. Translation: CASSTGLAEGQETQYF. The chain employs TRBV5-4 and TRBJ2-5, with 11 bases lining up with TRBD2. The CDR3 extends over 16 amino acids. Trimming cost V 4 bases and J 1 base; bases outside gene matches: 6. CDR1 and CDR2 from the germline V gene are SGHNT and YYREEE (reference sequence).

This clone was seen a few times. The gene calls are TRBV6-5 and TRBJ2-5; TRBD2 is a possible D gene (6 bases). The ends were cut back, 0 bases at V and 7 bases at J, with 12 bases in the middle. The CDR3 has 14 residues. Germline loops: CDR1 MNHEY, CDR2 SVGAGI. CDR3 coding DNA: TGTGCCAGCAGTTACTCGTGGGGGGTACGGACCCAGTACTTC. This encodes CASSYSWGVRTQYF.

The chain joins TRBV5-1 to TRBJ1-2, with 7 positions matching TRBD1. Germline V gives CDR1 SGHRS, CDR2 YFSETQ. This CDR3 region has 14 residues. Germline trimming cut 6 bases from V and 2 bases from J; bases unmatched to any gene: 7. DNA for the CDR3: TGCGCCAGCACTGTCGGGACAGCGAACTATGGCTACACCTTC. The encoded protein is CASTVGTANYGYTF.

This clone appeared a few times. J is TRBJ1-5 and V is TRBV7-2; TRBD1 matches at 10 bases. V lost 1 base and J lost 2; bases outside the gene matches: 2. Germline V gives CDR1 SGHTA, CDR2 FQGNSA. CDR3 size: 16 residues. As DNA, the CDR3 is TGTGCCAGCAGCTTAGGGGGGACAGGGGGCAATCAGCCCCAGCATTTT. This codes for CASSLGGTGGNQPQHF. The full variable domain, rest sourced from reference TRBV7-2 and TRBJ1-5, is GAGVSQSPSNKVTEKGKDVELRCDPISGHTALYWYRQSLGQGLEFLIYFQGNSAPDKSGLPSDRFSAERTGGSVSTLTIQRTQQEDSAVYLCASSLGGTGGNQPQHFGDGTRLSIL.

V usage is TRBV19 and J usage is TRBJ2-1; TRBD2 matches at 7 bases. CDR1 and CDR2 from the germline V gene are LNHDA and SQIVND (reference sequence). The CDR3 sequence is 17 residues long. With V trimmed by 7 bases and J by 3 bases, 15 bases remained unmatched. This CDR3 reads CASTLNPSGGIYNEQFF. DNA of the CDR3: TGTGCCAGTACCCTTAACCCTAGCGGAGGGATCTACAATGAGCAGTTCTTC.